This T cell receptor beta chain was documented in a study of blood T cells in healthy people across ages. A sample-barcoded 5' primer and a J-beta primer mix were used in a second PCR of roughly 7 to 12 cycles. One entry per CDR3 protein results from TCRdb running MiXCR on the 5' RACE reads. The sample carries roughly 1,300,000 distinct CDR3 sequences, almost 60% recorded once. The V and J ends lost 6 bases and 10 bases respectively, with 8 bases between them. Per germline, CDR1 SGHRS and CDR2 YFSETQ. This CDR3 has 10 residues. The chain links TRBV5-1 to TRBJ2-1; tentatively, D is TRBD1 or TRBD2 (5 bases each). The sequence was collected from a man aged 18 to 29 in good health. The sequenced sample consisted of blood. The DNA of the CDR3 is TGCGCCAGCAAAGGGACGGAGCAGTTCTTC. Translated, it gives CASKGTEQFF. Full variable domain (remainder filled in from reference TRBV5-1 and TRBJ2-1): KAGVTQTPRYLIKTRGQQVTLSCSPISGHRSVSWYQQTPGQGLQFLFEYFSETQRNKGNFPGRFSGRQFSNSRSEMNVSTLELGDSALYLCASKGTEQFFGPGTRLTVL.